This T cell receptor beta chain is drawn from a study of OX40 agonist ivuxolimab in advanced cancers. Background on the study: Every 2 weeks, patients received ivuxolimab intravenously, dosed at 0.01 to 10 mg/kg.

Generated by immunoSEQ multiplex PCR, the TCRdb table keeps only in-frame clones and is missing some. The sample holds some 70,000 clones, about 81% seen once. The material sequenced was CD4+ or CD8+ T cells sorted from blood, taken in a trial of the OX40 agonist ivuxolimab. The clonotype originates from an adult with an advanced solid tumor such as melanoma, head and neck, liver or kidney cancer.

The CDR3 spells CASSLEHPEETQYF. The CDR3 DNA is TGCGCCAGCAGCTTGGAGCACCCGGAGGAGACCCAGTACTTC. The V call is TRBV5-1, the J call TRBJ2-5; the D is unclear. Germline V gives CDR1 SGHRS, CDR2 YFSETQ. The CDR3 is 14 residues long. The V and J ends lost 0 bases and 5 bases respectively, with 11 bases between them.